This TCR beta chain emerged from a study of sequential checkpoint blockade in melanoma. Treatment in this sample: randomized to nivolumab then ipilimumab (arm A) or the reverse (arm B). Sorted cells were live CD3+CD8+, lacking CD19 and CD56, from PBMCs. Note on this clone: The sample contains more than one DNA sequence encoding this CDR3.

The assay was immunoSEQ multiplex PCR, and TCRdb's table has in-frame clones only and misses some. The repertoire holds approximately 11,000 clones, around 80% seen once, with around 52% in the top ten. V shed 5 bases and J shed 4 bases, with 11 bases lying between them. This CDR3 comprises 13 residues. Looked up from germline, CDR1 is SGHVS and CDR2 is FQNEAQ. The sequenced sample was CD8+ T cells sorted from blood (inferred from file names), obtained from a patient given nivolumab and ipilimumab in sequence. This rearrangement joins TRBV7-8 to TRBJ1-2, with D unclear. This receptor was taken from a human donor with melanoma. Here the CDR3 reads CASSRLSSYGYTF. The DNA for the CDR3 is TGTGCCAGCAGCCGACTATCCTCCTATGGCTACACCTTC.